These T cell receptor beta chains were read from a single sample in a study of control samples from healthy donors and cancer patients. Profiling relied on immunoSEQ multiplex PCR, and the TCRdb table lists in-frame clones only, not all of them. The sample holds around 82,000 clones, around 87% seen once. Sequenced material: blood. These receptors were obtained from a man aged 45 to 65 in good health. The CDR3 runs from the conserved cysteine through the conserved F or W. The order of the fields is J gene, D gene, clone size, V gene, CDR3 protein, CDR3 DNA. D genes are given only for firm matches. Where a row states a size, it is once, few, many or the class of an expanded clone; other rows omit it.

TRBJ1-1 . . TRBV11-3 CASSPLTYSSTEAFF TGTGCCAGCAGCCCCCTGACCTATTCCAGCACTGAAGCTTTCTTT
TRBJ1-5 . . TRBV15 CATSRDAAGQPQHF TGTGCCACCAGCCGGGACGCTGCGGGTCAGCCCCAGCATTTT
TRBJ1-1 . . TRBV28 CAIVGFAEAFF TGTGCCATAGTGGGGTTCGCTGAAGCTTTCTTT
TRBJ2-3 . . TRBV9 CASSVEGRADTQYF TGTGCCAGCAGCGTAGAGGGCAGGGCCGATACGCAGTATTTT
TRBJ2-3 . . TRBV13 CASSYQGSLSTDTQYF TGTGCCAGCAGCTACCAGGGATCACTTAGCACAGATACGCAGTATTTT
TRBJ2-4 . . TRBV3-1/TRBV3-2 CASYGLREAKNIQYF TGTGCCAGCTACGGTCTAAGGGAGGCCAAAAACATTCAGTACTTC
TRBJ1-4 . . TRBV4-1 CASSQGNRDTLFF TGCGCCAGCAGCCAAGGAAACCGGGACACCTTGTTTTTT
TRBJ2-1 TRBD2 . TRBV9 CASSGTGGPGEQFF TGTGCCAGCAGCGGAACGGGGGGGCCAGGTGAGCAGTTCTTC
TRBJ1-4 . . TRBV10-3 CAISEQGGEKLFF TGTGCCATCAGTGAGCAGGGAGGCGAAAAACTGTTTTTT
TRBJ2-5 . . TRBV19 CASSRDGGEETQYF TGTGCCAGTAGTAGGGACGGCGGGGAGGAGACCCAGTACTTC
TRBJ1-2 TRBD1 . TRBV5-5 CASSMDRASNYGYTF TGTGCCAGCAGCATGGACAGGGCTTCTAACTATGGCTACACCTTC
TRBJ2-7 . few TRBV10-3 CAIRLGEVEQYF TGTGCCATCAGACTCGGGGAAGTCGAGCAGTACTTC
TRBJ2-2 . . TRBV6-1 CASSEGVTGELFF TGTGCCAGCAGTGAAGGGGTCACCGGGGAGCTGTTTTTT
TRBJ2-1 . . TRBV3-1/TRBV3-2 CASSQDTLSYNEQFF TGTGCCAGCAGCCAAGATACACTCTCCTACAATGAGCAGTTCTTC